The 9 T cell receptor beta chains below come from one sample, sequenced in a study of shared clonotypes between healthy human individuals. Assay used: immunoSEQ multiplex PCR; TCRdb lists only in-frame clones, some missing. The sample lists a few million clones; 93% were seen once. Terminally differentiated effector memory CD45RA+ cells were excluded by CCR7 positive selection of CD45RO-negative cells. The specimen was naive CD8+ T cells from PBMCs. These receptor sequences come from a man between 18 and 35 years old in good health. Some clones in this sample may be carry-over from other donors' samples.

The V and J genes are TRBV2 and TRBJ2-7, with D perhaps assigned TRBD1 or TRBD2 (5 bases each). Germline lookup yields CDR1 SNHLY and CDR2 FYNNEI. This CDR3 contains 16 residues. Trimming pared 5 bases from V and 6 bases from J, leaving 23 bases between. CDR3 sequence reads: CASSFGTAVHLFEQYF. Here the CDR3 DNA reads TGTGCCAGCAGTTTCGGGACCGCCGTCCATCTTTTCGAGCAGTACTTC.

The chain employs TRBV4-1 and TRBJ2-2; TRBD2 is a possible D gene (6 bases). The CDR3 totals 16 residues. The germline CDR1 and CDR2 sequences are MGHRA and YSYEKL. The V end lost 4 bases, the J end lost 1 base, and 13 bases lay between the germline ends. The CDR3 bases are TGCGCCAGCAGCCCAACCGGGACTGTGAACACCGGGGAGCTGTTTTTT. Translated: CASSPTGTVNTGELFF.

The V call is TRBV5-1, the J call TRBJ2-7; tentatively, D is TRBD2 (5 bases). The CDR3 contains 14 residues. The germline V gene encodes CDR1 SGHRS and CDR2 YFSETQ. Trimming removed 4 bases at V and 0 bases at J, with 11 bases between. CDR3 bases: TGCGCCAGCAGCCGAGTCCGGGACTCCTACGAGCAGTACTTC. This translates into CASSRVRDSYEQYF. Combining the CDR3 with reference TRBV5-1 and TRBJ2-7 gives the whole variable domain KAGVTQTPRYLIKTRGQQVTLSCSPISGHRSVSWYQQTPGQGLQFLFEYFSETQRNKGNFPGRFSGRQFSNSRSEMNVSTLELGDSALYLCASSRVRDSYEQYFGPGTRLTVT.

In this sample, this clone turned up once. The rearrangement joins TRBV28 to TRBJ2-3; 10 bases are shared with TRBD2. J lost 4 bases, V lost 5 bases, and 9 bases had no gene match. Germline CDR1 is MDHEN and CDR2 is SYDVKM. The CDR3 is 16 residues long. CDR3 coding DNA: TGTGCCAGCAGTCGATATAGCGGGAGGAGCGCAGATACGCAGTATTTT. Translation gives CASSRYSGRSADTQYF.

A single count supports this clone. V and J are TRBV15 and TRBJ2-7, with D unresolved. Germline V CDR1 and CDR2: LNHNV, YYDKDF (reference sequence). The CDR3 is made up of 19 amino acids. Trimming stripped 0 bases from V and 2 bases from J, with 23 bases between. CDR3 loop: CATSRESMLGHSIPYEQYF. Here the CDR3 DNA reads TGTGCCACCAGCAGAGAGTCTATGCTGGGCCACTCAATTCCCTACGAGCAGTACTTC. Looking up the rest from reference TRBV15 and TRBJ2-7 gives the full variable domain: DAMVIQNPRYQVTQFGKPVTLSCSQTLNHNVMYWYQQKSSQAPKLLFHYYDKDFNNEADTPDNFQSRRPNTSFCFLDIRSPGLGDTAMYLCATSRESMLGHSIPYEQYFGPGTRLTVT.

The chain combines TRBV5-4 with TRBJ1-3; 9 nucleotides align to TRBD1. The CDR3 is 15 amino acids. The V gene end was trimmed by 3 bases and the J gene end by 6 bases; junction bases not matched to a gene: 7. From germline, CDR1 is SGHNT and CDR2 YYREEE (reference sequence). The CDR3 loop is CASSSGTGRSNTIYF. Here the CDR3 DNA reads TGTGCCAGCAGCTCCGGGACAGGGCGTTCAAACACCATATATTTT. Drawing the rest from reference TRBV5-4 and TRBJ1-3, the complete variable domain is ETGVTQSPTHLIKTRGQQVTLRCSSQSGHNTVSWYQQALGQGPQFIFQYYREEENGRGNFPPRFSGLQFPNYSSELNVNALELDDSALYLCASSSGTGRSNTIYFGEGSWLTVV.

The genes are TRBV5-5 and TRBJ2-1, with D hard to call. The CDR3 length is 12 residues. Looked up from germline, CDR1 is SGHKS and CDR2 is YYEKEE (reference sequence). The V gene lost 1 base and the J gene lost 6 bases, with 5 bases spanning the gap. This CDR3 reads CASSLLFNEQFF. The CDR3 region has the DNA TGTGCCAGCAGCTTGCTCTTCAATGAGCAGTTCTTC.

The CDR3 here is CASRIRLAGETQYF. The CDR3 nucleotides are TGTGCCAGCAGGATAAGACTAGCGGGAGAGACCCAGTACTTC. The chain is built from TRBV6-6 and TRBJ2-5; 10 nucleotides match TRBD2. Germline lookup yields CDR1 MNHNY and CDR2 SVGAGI (reference sequence). V gave up 6 bases and J gave up 4 bases; unmatched junction bases: 5. CDR3 size: 14 residues.

The V and J genes are TRBV29-1 and TRBJ2-5; D ambiguous. The length of the CDR3 is 10 residues. In germline, CDR1 is SQVTM, CDR2 ANQGSEA. Trimming took off 5 bases at V and 5 bases at J, with 6 bases between the two ends. The CDR3 spells CSVYAETQYF. The CDR3 nucleotides are TGCAGCGTTTATGCGGAGACCCAGTACTTC.